The present T cell receptor beta chain was sequenced within a study of beta chain features in type 1 diabetes. The investigators reverse transcribed all of the isolated RNA, so they sequenced expressed TCRB transcripts. Libraries were prepared by immunoSEQ multiplex PCR; TCRdb keeps only in-frame clonotypes and omits some of them. The sample holds 350,000 to 450,000 clones, about 12% seen once. Populations obtained by sorting all exceeded 95% purity. Germline CDR1 and CDR2: KGHSH and LQKENI. The CDR3 runs to 15 residues. J lost 2 bases, V lost 3 bases, and 3 bases had no gene match. Study results and caveats: There was a moderate but significant shortening of TCRB CDR3s in all four CD4+ subsets of Type 1 diabetes patients. For type 1 diabetes patients, VDJ junctions showed fewer insertions and more deletions.

This clone was observed a few times. Its matching antigen is unknown. J is TRBJ1-1 and V is TRBV18; TRBD1 aligns across 10 bases. Specimen: naive CD4+ T cells from blood. This TCR was sampled from a woman younger than 30 with type 1 diabetes. The CDR3 here is CASSPSTGGNTEAFF. CDR3 coding DNA: TGTGCCAGCTCACCTTCGACAGGGGGCAACACTGAAGCTTTCTTT.